This T cell receptor (beta chain) was captured in a study of cytomegalovirus exposure and HLA in healthy donors. Points from the study as a whole: Productive status was seen about 87% or about 30% of the time for most TCR beta V segments in an earlier analysis.

PCR amplification relied on 60 Vbeta primers (plus 13 Jbeta primers). TCRdb's table, derived via immunoSEQ multiplex PCR, lists solely in-frame clones and lacks some. The sample records roughly 190,000 clones, 75% to 85% being singletons. Notes on this clone: Its cognate antigen is unknown.

V gave up 6 bases and J gave up 9 bases; unmatched junction bases: 14. In germline, CDR1 is SQVTM, CDR2 ANQGSEA. The CDR3 is made up of 17 amino acids. The gene calls are TRBV29-1 and TRBJ2-1; 16 nucleotides match TRBD2. Material for sequencing was PBMCs. This clonotype was obtained from a woman between 45 and 65 years old in good health and CMV-seronegative. In DNA, the CDR3 is TGCAGCGTGGCCGGGACTAGCGGGGGGGCCGTTGGCGGTGAGCAGTTCTTC. Residues: CSVAGTSGGAVGGEQFF.